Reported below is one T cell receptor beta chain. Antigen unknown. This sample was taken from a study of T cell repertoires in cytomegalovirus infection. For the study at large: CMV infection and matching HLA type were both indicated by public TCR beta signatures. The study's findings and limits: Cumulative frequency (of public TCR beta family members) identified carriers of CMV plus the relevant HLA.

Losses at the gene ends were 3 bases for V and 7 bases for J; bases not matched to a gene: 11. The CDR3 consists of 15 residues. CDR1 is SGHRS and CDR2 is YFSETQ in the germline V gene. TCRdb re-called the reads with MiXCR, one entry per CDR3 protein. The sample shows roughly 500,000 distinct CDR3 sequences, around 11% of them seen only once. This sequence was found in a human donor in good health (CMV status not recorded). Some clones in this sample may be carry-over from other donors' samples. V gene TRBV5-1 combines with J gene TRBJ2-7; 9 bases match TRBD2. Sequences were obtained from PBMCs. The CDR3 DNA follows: TGCGCCAGCAGCTCCCCTTTCGCGGGAGGGAGGGAGCAGTACTTC. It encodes CASSSPFAGGREQYF.